The 17 T cell receptor beta chains given below trace back to one sample, sequenced in a study of blood T cells in healthy people across ages. With a J-beta primer mix and a sample-barcoded 5' primer, a second PCR ran about 7 to 12 cycles. One entry per CDR3 protein, called by TCRdb with MiXCR from the 5' RACE reads. The sample has about 1.4 million distinct CDR3 sequences, 59% seen once. The sequenced sample was blood. The receptors originated from a man between 18 and 35 years old in good health.

This clonotype was counted only a few times. The CDR3 DNA sequence: TGTGCCAGCTCAGGTCGCGTTGAAGACTGGGAGCAGTACTTC. Its translation: CASSGRVEDWEQYF. V usage is TRBV18 and J usage is TRBJ2-7; D not certain. The CDR3 is made up of 14 amino acids. Germline V gives CDR1 KGHSH, CDR2 LQKENI. The V end lost 5 bases, the J end lost 7 bases, and 18 bases lay between the germline ends.

The V and J genes are TRBV5-1 and TRBJ2-7; D not certain. The CDR3 covers 15 residues. V gave up 3 bases and J gave up 0 bases, with 13 bases separating them. Germline V lookup: CDR1 SGHRS, CDR2 YFSETQ. CDR3: CASSYSPGPSYEQYF. DNA of the CDR3: TGCGCCAGCAGCTACTCCCCGGGTCCCTCCTACGAGCAGTACTTC. The whole variable domain, remainder taken from reference TRBV5-1 and TRBJ2-7, is KAGVTQTPRYLIKTRGQQVTLSCSPISGHRSVSWYQQTPGQGLQFLFEYFSETQRNKGNFPGRFSGRQFSNSRSEMNVSTLELGDSALYLCASSYSPGPSYEQYFGPGTRLTVT.

The rearrangement links TRBV7-2 to TRBJ2-4, with a possible D match to TRBD2 (5 bases). The tail of the sequence fits TRBJ2-7 better, so the J call may be wrong. The CDR3 has 14 residues. Germline values: CDR1 SGHTA, CDR2 FQGNSA. CDR3 nucleotides: TGTGCCAGCAGCTTAGACGGGATAGGAAGCGAGCAGTACTTC. Protein: CASSLDGIGSEQYF.

This chain uses TRBV7-9 with TRBJ1-2; 7 bases fit TRBD1. The CDR3 totals 15 residues. The germline V gene encodes CDR1 SEHNR and CDR2 FQNEAQ (reference sequence). After removal of 0 bases from V and 0 bases from J, the junction contained 1 base not matched to a gene. The CDR3 DNA sequence: TGTGCCAGCAGCTTAGCAGGACAGGCTAACTATGGCTACACCTTC. Protein product: CASSLAGQANYGYTF.

This clonotype came up many times. The chain employs TRBV9 and TRBJ2-7, with 7 bases lining up with TRBD1. V trimming: 5 bases; J trimming: 4 bases; junction bases outside the gene matches: 3. This CDR3 comprises 12 residues. The germline CDR1 and CDR2 sequences are SGDLS and YYNGEE. This CDR3 reads CASSAQGYEQYF. The CDR3 bases are TGTGCCAGCAGTGCACAGGGGTACGAGCAGTACTTC.

DNA of the CDR3: TGTGCCAGCACCGGGTCGGGGAACACTGAAGCTTTCTTT. This gives the protein CASTGSGNTEAFF. The chain is built from TRBV7-9 and TRBJ1-1; D is undetermined. Trimming left V 7 bases short and J 1 base short, with 10 bases between. Germline V gene data show CDR1 as SEHNR and CDR2 as FQNEAQ (reference sequence). The CDR3 sequence is 13 residues long.

There are many counts of this clonotype. The rearrangement links TRBV11-2 to TRBJ1-2; 9 bases fit TRBD1. V dropped 5 bases and J dropped 4; count of bases not matched to a gene: 11. Germline V lookup: CDR1 SGHAT, CDR2 FQNNGV. The CDR3 loop spans 16 amino acids. The CDR3 spells CASSALGTGTFYGYTF. For the CDR3, the DNA is TGTGCCAGCAGCGCCCTTGGGACAGGGACTTTCTATGGCTACACCTTC.

In its sample, this clonotype was seen many times. The chain couples TRBV20-1 to TRBJ2-5; 11 bases line up with TRBD2. V was clipped by 6 bases and J by 4 bases; unmatched bases: 16. Germline CDR1 DFQATT, CDR2 SNEGSKA (reference sequence). This CDR3 is built from 17 residues. The CDR3 nucleotides are TGCAGTGCCTACTCTAGCGGGGGGAAGGGGGGCAGAGAGACCCAGTACTTC. The encoded protein is CSAYSSGGKGGRETQYF.

The chain is built from TRBV7-2 and TRBJ2-1, with TRBD2 matching 9 bases. The ends lost 0 bases at V and 6 bases at J; junction bases unmatched: 6. In germline, CDR1 is SGHTA, CDR2 FQGNSA. This CDR3 region has 16 residues. The DNA for the CDR3 is TGTGCCAGCAGCTTAGCGCGAGCGGGGGGCAGCAATGAGCAGTTCTTC. Its protein is CASSLARAGGSNEQFF.

This clonotype occurred once. The chain has TRBV14 and TRBJ2-2, with D possibly matching TRBD2 (6 bases). Germline V CDR1 and CDR2: SGHDN, FVKESK. This CDR3 has 15 residues. V lost 0 bases and J lost 6, with 11 bases in between. The CDR3 DNA reads TGTGCCAGCAGCCAAGATCATGCGGGGCCCGGGGAGCTGTTTTTT. Translating it yields CASSQDHAGPGELFF.

The chain couples TRBV21-1 to TRBJ1-4. TRBV21-1 is labeled a pseudogene. This CDR3 region has 14 residues. This CDR3 is CASSKRQVQEKLFF. The CDR3 DNA follows: TGTGCCAGCAGCAAACGGCAGGTCCAGGAAAAACTGTTTTTT.

This chain joins TRBV6-5 and TRBJ2-1; D may be TRBD2 (5 bases). Deletions cut 2 bases from V and 9 bases from J, with 11 bases between. The germline V gene encodes CDR1 MNHEY and CDR2 SVGAGI. The CDR3 is 13 amino acids. CDR3 sequence reads: CASSYGPRGEQFF. DNA for the CDR3: TGTGCCAGCAGTTACGGGCCCCGGGGTGAGCAGTTCTTC.

The chain is built from TRBV7-2 and TRBJ1-2; no reliable D call. The CDR3 totals 15 residues. V lost 3 bases to trimming and J lost 3 bases, with 14 bases between them. Per germline, CDR1 SGHTA and CDR2 FQGNSA. The CDR3 DNA sequence: TGTGCCAGCAGCTTGGTCAGTTGGAGCTACTATGGCTACACCTTC. Amino acid sequence: CASSLVSWSYYGYTF.

CDR3 loop: CSGKGTDGYTF. The CDR3 nucleotides are TGCAGTGGAAAAGGGACGGACGGCTACACCTTC. J is TRBJ1-2 and V is TRBV20-1, with D possibly being TRBD1 (5 bases). The CDR3 is made up of 11 amino acids. Per germline, CDR1 DFQATT and CDR2 SNEGSKA (reference sequence). The V end lost 7 bases, the J end lost 8 bases, and 14 bases lay between the germline ends.

Notes on this clonotype: An end of the junction does not agree with germline; a read error may underlie this. The rearrangement uses TRBV11-2 and TRBJ2-2; perhaps TRBD2 as D (6 bases). The CDR3 loop spans 17 amino acids. Germline assignment: CDR1 SGHAT and CDR2 FQNNGV. DNA for the CDR3: TGTGCCTGCAGCTTAGATGACGGGAGCATAAACACCGGGGAGCTGTTTTTT. Amino acids: CACSLDDGSINTGELFF.

This chain connects TRBV4-3 to TRBJ1-6; D unresolved. Germline V CDR1 and CDR2: LGHNA, YSLEER. V was clipped by 0 bases and J by 7 bases, with 7 bases between them. The CDR3 covers 14 residues. Here the CDR3 reads CASSQDLGNSPLHF. CDR3 in DNA: TGCGCCAGCAGCCAAGATTTGGGAAATTCACCCCTCCACTTT.

This clonotype was seen more than once but under ten times. The gene calls are TRBV4-1 and TRBJ2-7; a weak D match, TRBD1 (6 bases). Germline CDR1 and CDR2: MGHRA and YSYEKL. The CDR3 loop spans 14 amino acids. V was cut by 1 base and J by 4 bases, with 11 bases left in between. Here the CDR3 DNA reads TGCGCCAGCAGCCAAGCTACAAGGGGGTACGAGCAGTACTTC. It codes for CASSQATRGYEQYF.